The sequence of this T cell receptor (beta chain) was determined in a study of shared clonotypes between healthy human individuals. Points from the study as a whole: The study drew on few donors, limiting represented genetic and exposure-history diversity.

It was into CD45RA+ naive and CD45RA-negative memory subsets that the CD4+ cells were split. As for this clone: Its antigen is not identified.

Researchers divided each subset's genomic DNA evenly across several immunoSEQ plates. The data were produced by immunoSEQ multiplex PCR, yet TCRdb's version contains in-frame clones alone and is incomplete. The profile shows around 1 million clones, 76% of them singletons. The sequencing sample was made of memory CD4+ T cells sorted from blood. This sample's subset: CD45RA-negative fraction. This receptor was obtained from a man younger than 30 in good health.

Written as DNA, the CDR3 is TGTGCCTGGAACATTGAGCTAGCGAGTGAGCAGTTCTTC. Protein sequence: CAWNIELASEQFF. This chain joins TRBV30 and TRBJ2-1, with D maybe TRBD2 (6 bases). Germline V gives CDR1 GTSNPN, CDR2 SVGIG (reference sequence). The V end was cut by 4 bases, the J end by 9 bases, with 16 bases between. The CDR3 length is 13 residues.